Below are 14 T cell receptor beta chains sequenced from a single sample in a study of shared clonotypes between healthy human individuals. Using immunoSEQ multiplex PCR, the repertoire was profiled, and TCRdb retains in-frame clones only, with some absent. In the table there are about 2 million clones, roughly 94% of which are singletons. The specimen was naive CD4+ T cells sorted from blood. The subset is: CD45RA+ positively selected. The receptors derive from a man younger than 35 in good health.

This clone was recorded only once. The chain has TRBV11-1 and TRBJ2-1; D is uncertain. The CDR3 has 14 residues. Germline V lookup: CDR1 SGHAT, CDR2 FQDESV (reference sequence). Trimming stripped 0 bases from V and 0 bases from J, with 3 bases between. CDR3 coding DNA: TGTGCCAGCAGCTTAGCTTTCTCCTACAATGAGCAGTTCTTC. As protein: CASSLAFSYNEQFF. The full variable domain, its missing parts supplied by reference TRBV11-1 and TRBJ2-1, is EAEVAQSPRYKITEKSQAVAFWCDPISGHATLYWYRQILGQGPELLVQFQDESVVDDSQLPKDRFSAERLKGVDSTLKIQPAELGDSAMYLCASSLAFSYNEQFFGPGTRLTVL.

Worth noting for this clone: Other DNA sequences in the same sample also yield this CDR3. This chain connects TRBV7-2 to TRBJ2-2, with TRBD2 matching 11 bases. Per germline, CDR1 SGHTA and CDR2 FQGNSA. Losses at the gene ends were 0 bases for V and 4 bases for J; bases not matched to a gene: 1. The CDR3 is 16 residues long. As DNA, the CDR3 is TGTGCCAGCAGCTTAGCTAGCGGGAGGGTCACCGGGGAGCTGTTTTTT. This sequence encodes CASSLASGRVTGELFF.

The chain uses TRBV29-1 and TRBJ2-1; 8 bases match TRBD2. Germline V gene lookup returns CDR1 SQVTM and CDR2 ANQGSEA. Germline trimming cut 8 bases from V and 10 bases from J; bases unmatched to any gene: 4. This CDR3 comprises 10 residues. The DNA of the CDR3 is TGCAGCAGCGGGGGACCCGAGCAGTTCTTC. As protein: CSSGGPEQFF.

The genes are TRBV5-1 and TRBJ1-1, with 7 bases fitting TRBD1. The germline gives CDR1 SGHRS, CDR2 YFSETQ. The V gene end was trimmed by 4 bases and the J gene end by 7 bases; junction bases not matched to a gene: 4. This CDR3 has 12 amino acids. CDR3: CASSTTGVEAFF. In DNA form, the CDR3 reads TGCGCCAGCAGCACAACAGGGGTTGAAGCTTTCTTT.

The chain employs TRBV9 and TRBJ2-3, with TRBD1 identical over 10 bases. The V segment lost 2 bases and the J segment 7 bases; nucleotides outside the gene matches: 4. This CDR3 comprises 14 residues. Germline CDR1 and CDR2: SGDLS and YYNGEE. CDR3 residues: CASSVGTGAYTQYF. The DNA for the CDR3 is TGTGCCAGCAGCGTGGGGACAGGGGCTTATACGCAGTATTTT.

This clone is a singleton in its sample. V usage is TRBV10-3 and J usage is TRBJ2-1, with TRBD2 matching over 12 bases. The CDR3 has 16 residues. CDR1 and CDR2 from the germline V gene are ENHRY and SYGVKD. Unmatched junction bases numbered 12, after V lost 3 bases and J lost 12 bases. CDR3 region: CAISDPRASGRAMQFF. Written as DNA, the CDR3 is TGTGCCATCAGTGACCCCCGGGCTAGCGGGAGGGCCATGCAGTTCTTC.

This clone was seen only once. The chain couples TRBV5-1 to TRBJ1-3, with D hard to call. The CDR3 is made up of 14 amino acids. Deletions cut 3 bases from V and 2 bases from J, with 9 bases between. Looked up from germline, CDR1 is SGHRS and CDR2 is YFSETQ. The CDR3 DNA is TGCGCCAGCAGCTCCAGTAATCCTGGAAACACCATATATTTT. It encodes CASSSSNPGNTIYF.

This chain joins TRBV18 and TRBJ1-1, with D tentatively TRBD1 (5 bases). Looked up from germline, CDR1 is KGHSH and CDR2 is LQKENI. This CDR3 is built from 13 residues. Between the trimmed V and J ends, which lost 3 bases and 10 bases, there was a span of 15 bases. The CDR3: CASSPGWGDAAFF. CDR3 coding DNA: TGTGCCAGCTCACCTGGTTGGGGGGACGCAGCTTTCTTT.

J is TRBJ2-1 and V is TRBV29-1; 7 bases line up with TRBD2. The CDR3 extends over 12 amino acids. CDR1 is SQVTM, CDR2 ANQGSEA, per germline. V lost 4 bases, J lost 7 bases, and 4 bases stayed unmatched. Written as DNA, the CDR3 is TGCAGCGTTGGACTAGCAGGGAATGAGCAGTTCTTC. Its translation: CSVGLAGNEQFF.

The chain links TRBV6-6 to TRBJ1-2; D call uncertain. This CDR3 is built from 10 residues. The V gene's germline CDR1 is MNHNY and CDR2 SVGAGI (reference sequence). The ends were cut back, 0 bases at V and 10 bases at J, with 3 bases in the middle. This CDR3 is CASSYSAYTF. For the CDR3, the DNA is TGTGCCAGCAGTTACTCCGCCTACACCTTC.

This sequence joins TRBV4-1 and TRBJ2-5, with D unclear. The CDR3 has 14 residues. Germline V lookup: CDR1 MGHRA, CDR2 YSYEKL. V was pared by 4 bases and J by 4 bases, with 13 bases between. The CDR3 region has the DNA TGCGCCAGCAGCCGTATGGGGTTTGTAGAGACCCAGTACTTC. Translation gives CASSRMGFVETQYF.

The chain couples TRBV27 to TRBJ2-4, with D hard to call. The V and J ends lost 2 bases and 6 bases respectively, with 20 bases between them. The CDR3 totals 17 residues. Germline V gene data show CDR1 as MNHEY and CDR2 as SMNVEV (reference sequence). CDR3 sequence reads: CASSLPDPFEVSNIQYF. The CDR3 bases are TGTGCCAGCAGTTTACCAGATCCCTTCGAAGTATCAAACATTCAGTACTTC.

In DNA form, the CDR3 reads TGTGCCAGCAGGGAGGAGCGCAATCAGCCCCAGCATTTT. Translation: CASREERNQPQHF. The rearrangement uses TRBV10-3 and TRBJ1-5; D perhaps matches TRBD1 (5 bases). V lost 10 bases and J 2 bases, leaving 12 bases between the germline ends. The CDR3 spans 13 residues. The germline V gene has CDR1 ENHRY and CDR2 SYGVKD.

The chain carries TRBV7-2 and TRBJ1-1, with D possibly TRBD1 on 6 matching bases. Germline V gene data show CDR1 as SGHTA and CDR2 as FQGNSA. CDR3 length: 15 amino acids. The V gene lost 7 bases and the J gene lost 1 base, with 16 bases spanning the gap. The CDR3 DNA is TGTGCCAGCATCAAAACGGACAGAACGAACACTGAAGCTTTCTTT. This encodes CASIKTDRTNTEAFF.